The subject of this entry is one TCR beta chain. What antigen it recognizes has not been identified. The sample holds no much larger clone one base away, and base qualities are not on file. The germline V and J ends show losses of 9 bases and 6 bases respectively, and no gene match explains 9 bases of the junction. CDR1 is given as MNHEY and CDR2 as SVGAGI, both from the germline V gene. The CDR3 starts with the cysteine, ends with the phenylalanine, and has 13 residues. CDR3 DNA is the only sequence kept; it has 39 bases, read in frame from the first base. The donors were melanoma patients. The data were taken from a study of CD4+ T cells in melanoma (dated by TCRdb to between 2021 and 2023). Turning to the overall study: The study examined neoantigen-specific CD4+ T cells in human melanoma. What the research found in general, with its limitations: Neoantigen-specific CD4+ T cells in melanoma were reported to have a range of differentiation states. The report described a correlation between neoantigen-specific CD4+ T cells and the function of CD8+ T cells, macrophages and B cells.

Libraries were constructed by the immunoSEQ multiplex PCR assay. Drawn from immuneACCESS, this table holds only the in-frame rearrangements with V and J called that TCRdb kept. Clones are partly lost; checked studies trace under half to an unresolved V gene and leave the rest unexplained. Present in this sample are 8,000 to 10,000 clones, about 78% of which were seen just once. 24% of the sample belongs to the ten largest clones. Sequencing was done on a sample of tumor tissue. The rearranged segments are TRBV6-5 and TRBJ1-2; 8 bases in the middle match TRBD1. The TCR comes from a human donor with melanoma. The DNA sequence follows: TGTGCCAGTTTTGGGACAGGCGTCGATGGCTACACCTTC. Its protein reads: CASFGTGVDGYTF.